The next 27 T cell receptor beta chains were all read from a single sample in a study of T cells in Graves' hyperthyroidism and ophthalmopathy. Amplification targeted TCR beta CDR3 regions from RNA transcripts. Initially, a first-round RT-PCR of the TCR CDR3 employed the HTBI primer set. TCRdb independently ran MiXCR on the multiplex PCR reads; one entry per CDR3 protein. The sample holds about 640,000 distinct CDR3 sequences, roughly 15% seen once. Input material: blood. These receptor sequences come from a woman aged 45 to 65 with Graves' ophthalmopathy.

The chain links TRBV7-2 to TRBJ2-5, with D perhaps TRBD1 or TRBD2 (5 bases each). The CDR3 is made up of 13 amino acids. Germline V CDR1 and CDR2: SGHTA, FQGNSA. V was trimmed by 5 bases and J by 9 bases, leaving 16 bases between them. CDR3 sequence (DNA): TGTACCAGCAGCGTTAACACCCGGGGCTCCCAGTACTTC. Protein sequence: CTSSVNTRGSQYF.

This clonotype was observed many times. V is TRBV6-2 or TRBV6-3 and J is TRBJ2-1; D not resolved. Germline values: CDR1 MNHEY, CDR2 SVGEGT. The CDR3 contains 15 residues. V shed 8 bases and J shed 10 bases, with 24 bases lying between them. CDR3: CASSYGKVSVVEQFF. The CDR3 DNA follows: TGTGCCAGCTCTTACGGAAAAGTTTCTGTTGTGGAGCAGTTCTTC.

This clonotype was counted many times. The V and J genes are TRBV28 and TRBJ2-7; a weak D match, TRBD2 (5 bases). The germline V and J ends were trimmed by 5 bases and 3 bases, with 14 bases remaining between them. CDR1 is MDHEN and CDR2 is SYDVKM in the germline V gene. CDR3 length: 14 amino acids. The CDR3 sequence: CASSPPGTRYEQYF. CDR3 bases: TGTGCCAGCAGTCCACCGGGAACCCGCTACGAGCAGTACTTC.

The chain couples TRBV28 to TRBJ2-2; tentative D call: TRBD1 (7 bases). The CDR3 runs to 18 residues. Trimming took off 4 bases at V and 3 bases at J, with 21 bases between the two ends. The germline V gene encodes CDR1 MDHEN and CDR2 SYDVKM. DNA of the CDR3: TGTGCCAGCAGTTCGTCAAACAGGGGTCGGAGGGACACCGGGGAGCTGTTTTTT. Translation gives CASSSSNRGRRDTGELFF.

This clonotype was counted at least ten times. This chain connects TRBV6-2 or TRBV6-3 to TRBJ2-1, with 11 bases fitting TRBD2. This CDR3 is built from 18 residues. CDR1 is MNHEY, CDR2 SVGEGT, per germline. The junction had 11 bases not matched to a gene; V was cut back by 2 bases and J by 5 bases. The DNA of the CDR3 is TGTGCCAGCAGTTACAACCCCTCTAGCGGGAGGTCCCACAATGAGCAGTTCTTC. The encoded protein is CASSYNPSSGRSHNEQFF.

This clonotype was seen repeatedly, ten times or more. The CDR3 region is CASRGTSGRDYEQYF. In DNA form, the CDR3 reads TGTGCCAGCAGAGGGACTAGCGGAAGAGACTACGAGCAGTACTTC. The V and J genes are TRBV6-2 or TRBV6-3 and TRBJ2-7; 11 nucleotides line up with TRBD2. J was trimmed by 3 bases and V by 6 bases; bases with no gene match: 7. The CDR3 totals 15 residues. Germline V gene sequence: CDR1 MNHEY, CDR2 SVGEGT.

This clonotype was observed at least ten times. The rearrangement joins TRBV24-1 to TRBJ1-5; D is undetermined. CDR1 is KGHDR, CDR2 SFDVKD, per germline. The CDR3 totals 12 residues. V shed 3 bases and J shed 4 bases, with 3 bases lying between them. The CDR3 loop reads CATSDLNQPQHF. The CDR3 nucleotides read TGTGCCACCAGTGATCTAAATCAGCCCCAGCATTTT.

At least ten counts were recorded for this clonotype. The chain combines TRBV29-1 with TRBJ2-7; TRBD2 agrees at 7 bases. This CDR3 is 14 amino acids long. Germline V gene lookup returns CDR1 SQVTM and CDR2 ANQGSEA. V shed 4 bases, J shed 0 bases, and the junction held 6 bases outside the gene matches. This CDR3 is CSVGGGGSSYEQYF. Written as DNA, the CDR3 is TGCAGCGTTGGTGGGGGAGGGAGCTCCTACGAGCAGTACTTC.

This chain uses TRBV3-1 with TRBJ2-1; 8 nucleotides line up with TRBD2. The CDR3 has 16 amino acids. Germline CDR1 LGHDT, CDR2 YNNKEL (reference sequence). V gave up 0 bases and J gave up 4 bases; unmatched junction bases: 5. DNA for the CDR3: TGTGCCAGCAGCCAAGATCTGTCTAGCGGGTACAATGAGCAGTTCTTC. Translating it yields CASSQDLSSGYNEQFF.

The rearrangement uses TRBV27 and TRBJ1-1, with D maybe TRBD1 (6 bases). V lost 0 bases, J lost 4 bases, and 12 bases lay in between. The CDR3 runs 15 residues. Per germline, CDR1 MNHEY and CDR2 SMNVEV (reference sequence). CDR3 sequence (DNA): TGTGCCAGCAGTTTATCGAGGGGGTGGGTCACTGAAGCTTTCTTT. Its protein is CASSLSRGWVTEAFF.

This clonotype was seen a handful of times. V gene TRBV15 combines with J gene TRBJ2-7; the match to TRBD1 covers 7 bases. Trimming at V came to 1 base and at J to 3 bases, leaving 6 bases not matched to a gene. The CDR3 spans 15 residues. CDR1 is LNHNV and CDR2 is YYDKDF in the germline V gene (reference sequence). CDR3 residues: CATSRGPGQRYEQYF. As DNA, the CDR3 is TGTGCCACCAGCAGAGGACCGGGACAGCGCTACGAGCAGTACTTC.

Ten or more counts support this clonotype. V gene TRBV5-6 combines with J gene TRBJ2-1; 7 nucleotides match TRBD2. The V gene's germline CDR1 is SGHDT and CDR2 YYEEEE. This CDR3 has 18 amino acids. J was trimmed by 3 bases and V by 2 bases; bases with no gene match: 14. CDR3 protein: CASSLEDGPSGYYNEQFF. CDR3 DNA: TGTGCCAGCAGCTTAGAAGACGGTCCTAGCGGTTACTACAATGAGCAGTTCTTC. The full variable domain, completed using reference TRBV5-6 and TRBJ2-1, is DAGVTQSPTHLIKTRGQQVTLRCSPKSGHDTVSWYQQALGQGPQFIFQYYEEEERQRGNFPDRFSGHQFPNYSSELNVNALLLGDSALYLCASSLEDGPSGYYNEQFFGPGTRLTVL.

This clonotype was found a few times. A read error may account for a junction end that differs from germline. V usage is TRBV6-1 and J usage is TRBJ1-3; D is ambiguous. Germline V lookup: CDR1 MNHNS, CDR2 SASEGT. The CDR3 is 14 amino acids. CDR3 protein: CASGEGGAGNTIYF. CDR3 coding DNA: TGTGCCAGCGGTGAAGGCGGGGCTGGAAACACCATATATTTT.

The table lists this clonotype with many counts. The chain is built from TRBV27 and TRBJ2-7, with a tentative D call TRBD1 (6 bases). Germline loops: CDR1 MNHEY, CDR2 SMNVEV (reference sequence). This CDR3 has 14 residues. V was shortened by 4 bases and J by 5 bases, with 15 bases between the two germline ends. The CDR3 nucleotides are TGTGCCAGCAGTTATGTTACAGGGAATCACGAGCAGTACTTC. Its protein product is CASSYVTGNHEQYF.

The J gene is TRBJ2-2, the V gene TRBV27; D is perhaps TRBD1 or TRBD2 (5 bases each). The CDR3 loop spans 14 amino acids. The germline V and J ends were trimmed by 6 bases and 2 bases, with 10 bases remaining between them. In germline, CDR1 is MNHEY, CDR2 SMNVEV (reference sequence). The CDR3 here is CASSTGPNTGELFF. The CDR3 region has the DNA TGTGCCAGCAGCACGGGACCCAACACCGGGGAGCTGTTTTTT.

This chain links TRBV19 with TRBJ1-2; 10 bases are shared with TRBD1. Unmatched junction bases numbered 13, after V lost 6 bases and J lost 6 bases. The CDR3 consists of 16 residues. From germline, CDR1 is LNHDA and CDR2 SQIVND (reference sequence). As DNA, the CDR3 is TGTGCCAGTAGAAAATTAATGACAGGGGGCTTTAATGGCTACACCTTC. It specifies CASRKLMTGGFNGYTF.

This clonotype was detected ten times or more. The V and J genes are TRBV27 and TRBJ2-1, with TRBD2 matching 8 bases. Unmatched junction bases numbered 5, after V lost 1 base and J lost 3 bases. Germline CDR1 reads MNHEY; CDR2 reads SMNVEV (reference sequence). CDR3 size: 16 residues. The CDR3 DNA is TGTGCCAGCAGTTTATATCGCGGGAGGAACTACAATGAGCAGTTCTTC. Amino acids: CASSLYRGRNYNEQFF.

This clonotype was found many times. This sequence joins TRBV6-1 and TRBJ2-7; 7 bases align to TRBD1. The CDR3 extends over 14 amino acids. CDR1 MNHNS and CDR2 SASEGT come from the germline V gene. Trimming took 6 bases from V and 4 from J; bases not matched to a gene: 9. CDR3 loop: CASRISEGAYEQYF. CDR3 DNA: TGTGCCAGCAGGATCAGCGAGGGGGCTTACGAGCAGTACTTC.

This clonotype was counted many times. This sequence joins TRBV5-5 and TRBJ2-1, with 8 positions matching TRBD1. J lost 8 bases, V lost 5 bases, and 9 bases had no gene match. Germline CDR1 is SGHKS and CDR2 is YYEKEE (reference sequence). The CDR3 totals 14 residues. CDR3 sequence (DNA): TGTGCCAGCAGTCTGGCCAGGGGGCCGTATGAGCAGTTCTTC. Encoded protein: CASSLARGPYEQFF. Looking up the rest from reference TRBV5-5 and TRBJ2-1 gives the full variable domain: DAGVTQSPTHLIKTRGQQVTLRCSPISGHKSVSWYQQVLGQGPQFIFQYYEKEERGRGNFPDRFSARQFPNYSSELNVNALLLGDSALYLCASSLARGPYEQFFGPGTRLTVL.

This clonotype was found many times. This rearrangement joins TRBV6-1 to TRBJ1-2; unclear D gene. The V end was cut by 6 bases, the J end by 4 bases, with 12 bases between. Germline CDR1 and CDR2: MNHNS and SASEGT. The CDR3 has 13 residues. CDR3 amino acids: CASSDQSSYGYTF. The CDR3 nucleotides read TGTGCCAGCAGCGACCAGTCTAGCTATGGCTACACCTTC.

V and J are TRBV27 and TRBJ1-3, with 10 bases matching TRBD1. The CDR3 sequence is 19 residues long. Per germline, CDR1 MNHEY and CDR2 SMNVEV (reference sequence). Trimming cost V 5 bases and J 2 bases; bases outside gene matches: 15. CDR3 in amino acids: CASSLNRTGGKIPGNTIYF. As DNA, the CDR3 is TGTGCCAGCAGTCTCAATCGGACAGGGGGTAAAATTCCTGGAAACACCATATATTTT.

The chain carries TRBV20-1 and TRBJ1-1; 9 bases are a match to TRBD1. Losses at the gene ends were 5 bases for V and 4 bases for J; bases not matched to a gene: 17. Per germline, CDR1 DFQATT and CDR2 SNEGSKA (reference sequence). The CDR3 loop spans 17 amino acids. The CDR3 bases are TGCAGTGCTGAGGACCGGGACAGGGCGTTTCAGGTCACTGAAGCTTTCTTT. Translating it yields CSAEDRDRAFQVTEAFF.

This clonotype was seen many times. CDR3 protein: CSASSGREYNEQFF. The CDR3 nucleotides read TGCAGTGCTAGCAGCGGGAGAGAATACAATGAGCAGTTCTTC. The rearrangement joins TRBV20-1 to TRBJ2-1, with 8 nucleotides matching TRBD2. Germline V gene sequence: CDR1 DFQATT, CDR2 SNEGSKA (reference sequence). The CDR3 sequence is 14 residues long. The J segment lost 4 bases and the V segment lost 3 bases, leaving 5 bases of the junction unmatched.

The chain links TRBV20-1 to TRBJ2-1; D gene unclear. Germline V gives CDR1 DFQATT, CDR2 SNEGSKA (reference sequence). Trimming pared 0 bases from V and 4 bases from J, leaving 7 bases between. This CDR3 contains 13 residues. Here the CDR3 reads CSARDRMYNEQFF. DNA of the CDR3: TGCAGTGCTAGAGATCGGATGTACAATGAGCAGTTCTTC.

This clonotype was recorded a few times. The rearrangement links TRBV7-8 to TRBJ1-1; 9 bases align to TRBD1. V shed 5 bases, J shed 3 bases, and the junction held 10 bases outside the gene matches. The germline V gene has CDR1 SGHVS and CDR2 FQNEAQ. This CDR3 has 16 amino acids. CDR3 protein: CASSPGDRVFYTEAFF. The DNA of the CDR3 is TGTGCCAGCAGCCCGGGGGACAGGGTGTTTTACACTGAAGCTTTCTTT.

This clonotype has a count of ten or more. Here the CDR3 DNA reads TGTGCCAGCAGCTTAGCTAGCGGGAGGGCCTGGGATGAGCAGTTCTTC. This sequence encodes CASSLASGRAWDEQFF. The chain links TRBV7-9 to TRBJ2-1; TRBD2 agrees at 11 bases. Unmatched junction bases numbered 6, after V lost 0 bases and J lost 8 bases. CDR3 length: 16 residues. Looked up from germline, CDR1 is SEHNR and CDR2 is FQNEAQ (reference sequence).

This clonotype has at least ten counts. This rearrangement joins TRBV2 to TRBJ1-2, with TRBD1 matching 7 bases. Germline assignment: CDR1 SNHLY and CDR2 FYNNEI. This CDR3 spans 13 amino acids. J gave up 8 bases and V 1 base, and 4 bases lay outside the gene matches. The CDR3 protein is CASSEEAGGGYTF. The CDR3, as DNA: TGTGCCAGCAGTGAAGAGGCAGGGGGAGGCTACACCTTC.